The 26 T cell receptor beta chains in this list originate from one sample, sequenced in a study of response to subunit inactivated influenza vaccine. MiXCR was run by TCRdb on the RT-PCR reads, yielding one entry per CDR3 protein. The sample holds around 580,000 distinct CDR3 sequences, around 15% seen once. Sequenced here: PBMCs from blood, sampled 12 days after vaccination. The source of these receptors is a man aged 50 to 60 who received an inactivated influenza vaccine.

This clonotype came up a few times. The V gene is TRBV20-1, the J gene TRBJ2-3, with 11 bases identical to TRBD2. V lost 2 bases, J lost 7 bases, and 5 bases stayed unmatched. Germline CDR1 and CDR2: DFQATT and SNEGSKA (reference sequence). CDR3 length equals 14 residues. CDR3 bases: TGCAGTGCTAGACCTAGCGGGAGGTCACATACGCAGTATTTT. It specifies CSARPSGRSHTQYF.

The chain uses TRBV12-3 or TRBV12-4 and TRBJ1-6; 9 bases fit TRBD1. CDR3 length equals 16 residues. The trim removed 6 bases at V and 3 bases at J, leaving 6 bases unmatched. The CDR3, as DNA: TGTGCCAGCAGGACGGACAGGGGCTTCTATAATTCACCCCTCCACTTT. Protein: CASRTDRGFYNSPLHF.

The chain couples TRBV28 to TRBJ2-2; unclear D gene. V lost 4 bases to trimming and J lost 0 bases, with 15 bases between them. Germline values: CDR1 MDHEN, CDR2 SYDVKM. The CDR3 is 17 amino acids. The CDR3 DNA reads TGTGCCAGCAGTTACCTTTTAGCTGTATCGAACACCGGGGAGCTGTTTTTT. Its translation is CASSYLLAVSNTGELFF. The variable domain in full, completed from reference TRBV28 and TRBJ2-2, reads DVKVTQSSRYLVKRTGEKVFLECVQDMDHENMFWYRQDPGLGLRLIYFSYDVKMKEKGDIPEGYSVSREKKERFSLILESASTNQTSMYLCASSYLLAVSNTGELFFGEGSRLTVL.

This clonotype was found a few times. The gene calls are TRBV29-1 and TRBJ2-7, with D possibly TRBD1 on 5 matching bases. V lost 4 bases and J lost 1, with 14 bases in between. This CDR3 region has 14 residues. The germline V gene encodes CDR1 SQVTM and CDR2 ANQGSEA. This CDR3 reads CSVGSQGISYEQYF. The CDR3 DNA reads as TGCAGCGTTGGTAGCCAGGGAATTTCCTACGAGCAGTACTTC.

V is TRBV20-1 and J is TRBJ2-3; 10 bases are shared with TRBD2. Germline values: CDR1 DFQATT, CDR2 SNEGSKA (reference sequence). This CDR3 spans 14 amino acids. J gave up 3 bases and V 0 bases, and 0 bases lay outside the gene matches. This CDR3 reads CSAREGLATDTQYF. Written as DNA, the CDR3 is TGCAGTGCTAGAGAGGGACTAGCGACAGATACGCAGTATTTT.

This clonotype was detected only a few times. CDR3 protein: CAVGASSPLHF. CDR3 bases: TGTGCCGTCGGGGCCTCTTCACCCCTCCACTTT. This chain uses TRBV12-3 or TRBV12-4 with TRBJ1-6; TRBD1 is a possible D gene (5 bases). The V and J ends lost 11 bases and 9 bases respectively, with 11 bases between them. This CDR3 is 11 amino acids long.

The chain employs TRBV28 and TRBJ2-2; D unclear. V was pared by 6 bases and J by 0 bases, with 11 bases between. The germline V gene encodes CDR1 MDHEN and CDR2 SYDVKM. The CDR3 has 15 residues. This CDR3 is CASRLDVSNTGELFF. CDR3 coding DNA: TGTGCCAGCAGACTGGACGTTTCGAACACCGGGGAGCTGTTTTTT.

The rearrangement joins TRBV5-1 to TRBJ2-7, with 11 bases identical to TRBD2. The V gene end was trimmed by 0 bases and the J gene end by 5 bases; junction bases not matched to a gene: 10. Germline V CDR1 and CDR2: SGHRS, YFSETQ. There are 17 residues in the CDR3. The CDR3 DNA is TGCGCCAGCAGCTTGGGAGGTAGCGGGAGGGCCGTTGACGAGCAGTACTTC. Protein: CASSLGGSGRAVDEQYF.

The CDR3 bases are TGTGCCAGCAGGTCCCGGAGGGGCAGCCAGAACACTGAAGCTTTCTTT. Translating it yields CASRSRRGSQNTEAFF. The chain recombines TRBV6-2 or TRBV6-3 with TRBJ1-1; tentatively, D is TRBD1 (5 bases). This CDR3 comprises 16 residues. Trimming pared 6 bases from V and 1 base from J, leaving 18 bases between. CDR1 MNHEY and CDR2 SVGEGT come from the germline V gene.

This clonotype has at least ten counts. In DNA form, the CDR3 reads TGTGCCAGCAGCTACCCGGGACAGGGAATTTCTGATGGCTACACCTTC. The encoded protein is CASSYPGQGISDGYTF. The chain joins TRBV7-9 to TRBJ1-2; 9 bases are a match to TRBD1. The CDR3 sequence is 16 residues long. The V segment lost 4 bases and the J segment 6 bases; nucleotides outside the gene matches: 12. CDR1 is SEHNR and CDR2 is FQNEAQ in the germline V gene (reference sequence).

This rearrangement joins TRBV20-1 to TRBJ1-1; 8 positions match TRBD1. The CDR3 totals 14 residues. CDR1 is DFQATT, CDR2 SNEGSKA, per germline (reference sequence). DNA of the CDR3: TGCAGCGTTTTACCCGGGACAGGGAACACTGAAGCTTTCTTT. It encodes CSVLPGTGNTEAFF.

The CDR3 sequence is CASSQDLGRGGTYEQYF. CDR3 in DNA: TGTGCCAGCAGCCAAGATCTGGGGCGCGGAGGGACTTACGAGCAGTACTTC. This chain uses TRBV4-2 with TRBJ2-7, with a weak D call TRBD2 (6 bases). Trimming pared 0 bases from V and 4 bases from J, leaving 19 bases between. CDR3 length equals 17 residues. The germline V gene encodes CDR1 LGHNA and CDR2 YNFKEQ.

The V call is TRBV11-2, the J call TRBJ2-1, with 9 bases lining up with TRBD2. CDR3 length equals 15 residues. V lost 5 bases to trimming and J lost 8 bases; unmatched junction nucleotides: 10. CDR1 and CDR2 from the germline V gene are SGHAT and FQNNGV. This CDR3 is CASSARASGVYEQFF. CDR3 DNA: TGTGCCAGCAGCGCCCGGGCTAGCGGGGTCTATGAGCAGTTCTTC. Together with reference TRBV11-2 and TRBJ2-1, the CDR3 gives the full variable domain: EAGVAQSPRYKIIEKRQSVAFWCNPISGHATLYWYQQILGQGPKLLIQFQNNGVVDDSQLPKDRFSAERLKGVDSTLKIQPAKLEDSAVYLCASSARASGVYEQFFGPGTRLTVL.

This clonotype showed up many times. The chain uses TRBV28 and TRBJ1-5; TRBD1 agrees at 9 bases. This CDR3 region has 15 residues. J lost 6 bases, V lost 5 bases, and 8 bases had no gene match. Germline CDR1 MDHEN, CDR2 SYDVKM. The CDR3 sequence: CASSVYRGRIQPQHF. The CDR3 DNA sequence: TGTGCCAGCAGTGTCTACAGGGGGCGCATTCAGCCCCAGCATTTT.

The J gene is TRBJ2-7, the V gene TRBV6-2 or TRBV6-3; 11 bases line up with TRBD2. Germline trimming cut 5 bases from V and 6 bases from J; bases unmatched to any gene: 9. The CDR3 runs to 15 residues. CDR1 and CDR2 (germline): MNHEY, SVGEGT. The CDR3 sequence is CASSPRLAGNLEQYF. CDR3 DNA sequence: TGTGCCAGCAGTCCCCGACTAGCGGGGAATCTCGAGCAGTACTTC.

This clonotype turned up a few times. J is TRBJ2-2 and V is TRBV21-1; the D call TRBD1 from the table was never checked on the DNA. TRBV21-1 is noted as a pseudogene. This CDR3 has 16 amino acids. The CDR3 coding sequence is TGTGCCAGCAGCAAAGAAGGGGTTATGTCGACCGGGGAGCTGTTTTTT. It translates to CASSKEGVMSTGELFF.

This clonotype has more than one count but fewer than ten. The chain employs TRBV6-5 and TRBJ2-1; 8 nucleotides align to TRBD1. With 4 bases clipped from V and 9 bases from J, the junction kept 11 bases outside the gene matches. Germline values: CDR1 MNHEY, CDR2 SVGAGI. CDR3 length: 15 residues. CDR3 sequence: CASSLLRQGSGEQFF. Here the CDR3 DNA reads TGTGCCAGCAGTTTGTTGAGACAGGGGAGCGGTGAGCAGTTCTTC.

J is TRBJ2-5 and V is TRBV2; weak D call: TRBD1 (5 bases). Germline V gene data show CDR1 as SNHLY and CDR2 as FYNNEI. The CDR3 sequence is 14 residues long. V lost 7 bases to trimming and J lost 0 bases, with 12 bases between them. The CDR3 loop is CASKSGYYQETQYF. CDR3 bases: TGTGCCAGCAAATCAGGGTACTACCAAGAGACCCAGTACTTC.

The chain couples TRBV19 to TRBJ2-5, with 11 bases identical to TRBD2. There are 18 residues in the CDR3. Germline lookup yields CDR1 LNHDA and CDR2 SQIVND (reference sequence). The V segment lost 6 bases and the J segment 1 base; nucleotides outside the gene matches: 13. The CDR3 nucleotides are TGTGCCAGTAGACGATCCGGGACTAGCGGCAGAGCCCAAGAGACCCAGTACTTC. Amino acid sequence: CASRRSGTSGRAQETQYF. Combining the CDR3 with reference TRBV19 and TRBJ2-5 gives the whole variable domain DGGITQSPKYLFRKEGQNVTLSCEQNLNHDAMYWYRQDPGQGLRLIYYSQIVNDFQKGDIAEGYSVSREKKESFPLTVTSAQKNPTAFYLCASRRSGTSGRAQETQYFGPGTRLLVL.

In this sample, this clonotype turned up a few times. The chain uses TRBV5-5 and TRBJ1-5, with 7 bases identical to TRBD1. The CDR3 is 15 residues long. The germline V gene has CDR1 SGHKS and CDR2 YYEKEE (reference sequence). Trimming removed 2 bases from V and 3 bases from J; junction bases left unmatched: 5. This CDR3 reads CASSFSGQTNQPQHF. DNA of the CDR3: TGTGCCAGCAGCTTCTCGGGACAGACCAATCAGCCCCAGCATTTT.

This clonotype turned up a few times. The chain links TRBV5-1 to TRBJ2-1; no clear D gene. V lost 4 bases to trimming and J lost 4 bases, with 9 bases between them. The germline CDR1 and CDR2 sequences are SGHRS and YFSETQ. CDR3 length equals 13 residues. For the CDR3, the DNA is TGCGCCAGCAGCATAAGGGATTACAATGAGCAGTTCTTC. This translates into CASSIRDYNEQFF.

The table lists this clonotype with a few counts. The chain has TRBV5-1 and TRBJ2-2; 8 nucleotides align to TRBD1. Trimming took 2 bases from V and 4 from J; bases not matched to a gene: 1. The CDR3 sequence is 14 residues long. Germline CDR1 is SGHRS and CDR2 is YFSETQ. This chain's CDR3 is CASSFTGGTGELFF. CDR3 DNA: TGCGCCAGCAGCTTCACAGGGGGCACCGGGGAGCTGTTTTTT.

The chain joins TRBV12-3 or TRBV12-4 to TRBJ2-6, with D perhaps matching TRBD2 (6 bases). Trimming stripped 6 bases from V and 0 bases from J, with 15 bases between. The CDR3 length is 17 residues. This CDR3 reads CASSPGRGNSGANVLTF. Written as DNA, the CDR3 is TGTGCCAGCAGCCCTGGACGGGGGAACTCTGGGGCCAACGTCCTGACTTTC.

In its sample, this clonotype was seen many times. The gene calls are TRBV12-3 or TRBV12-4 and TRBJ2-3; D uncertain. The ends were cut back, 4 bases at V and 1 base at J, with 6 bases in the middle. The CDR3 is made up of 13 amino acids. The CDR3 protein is CASSSGGTDTQYF. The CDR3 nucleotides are TGTGCCAGCAGTTCTGGGGGCACAGATACGCAGTATTTT.

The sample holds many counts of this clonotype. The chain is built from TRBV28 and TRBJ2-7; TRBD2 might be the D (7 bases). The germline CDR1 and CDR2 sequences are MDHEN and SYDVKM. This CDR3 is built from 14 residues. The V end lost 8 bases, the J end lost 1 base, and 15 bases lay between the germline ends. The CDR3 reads CASGWGGRSYEQYF. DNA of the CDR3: TGTGCCAGCGGGTGGGGGGGGCGATCCTACGAGCAGTACTTC.

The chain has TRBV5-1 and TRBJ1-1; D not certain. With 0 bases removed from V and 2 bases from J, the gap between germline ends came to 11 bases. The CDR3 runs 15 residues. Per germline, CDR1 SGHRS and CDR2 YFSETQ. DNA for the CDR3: TGCGCCAGCAGCTTGGATAGTCAGCCAAACACTGAAGCTTTCTTT. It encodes CASSLDSQPNTEAFF.